This T cell receptor (beta chain) was observed in a study of T cell responses to AZD1222 COVID-19 vaccine. With V trimmed by 6 bases and J by 5 bases, 8 bases remained unmatched. The germline V gene has CDR1 MNHEY and CDR2 SMNVEV (reference sequence). The CDR3 extends over 14 amino acids. Data came from immunoSEQ multiplex PCR; TCRdb stores just in-frame clones and leaves some out. The sample includes fewer than 120,000 clones, about 95% of them seen just once. The specimen comprised peripheral blood, sampled 28 days after the second AZD1222 dose. The source of this sequence is an adult who received the AZD1222 COVID-19 vaccine. V usage is TRBV27 and J usage is TRBJ2-7, with 9 bases aligning to TRBD1. The CDR3 bases are TGTGCCAGCAGGGCGGGACAGGGTTACCACGAGCAGTACTTC. This sequence encodes CASRAGQGYHEQYF.